This T cell receptor (beta chain) was sequenced during a study of cytomegalovirus exposure and HLA in healthy donors. Study results and caveats: Most sequenced TCRs were rare (though some public TCRs occurred in many donors).

Concerning this clone itself: Its antigen is unidentified.

PCR amplification relied on 60 Vbeta primers (plus 13 Jbeta primers). The data were produced by immunoSEQ multiplex PCR, yet TCRdb's version contains in-frame clones alone and is incomplete. This table holds fewer than 250,000 clones. Germline V gene lookup returns CDR1 SGHAT and CDR2 FQDESV (reference sequence). V was shortened by 5 bases and J by 8 bases, with 15 bases between the two germline ends. The CDR3 totals 13 residues. The TCR sequence derives from a woman younger than 45 in good health and CMV-seropositive. Sample: PBMCs. J is TRBJ1-2 and V is TRBV11-1; D gene unclear. This chain's CDR3 is CASSPKRAGGYTF. DNA for the CDR3: TGTGCCAGCAGCCCGAAGAGGGCGGGCGGCTACACCTTC.